The clone carrying this TCR beta chain has ten or more counts. Its matching antigen is unknown. This specimen belongs to a study of neurological immune-mediated disorders. V lost 0 bases to trimming and J lost 8 bases, with 13 bases between them. The germline V gene encodes CDR1 MGHRA and CDR2 YSYEKL. The CDR3 length is 14 residues. A single run covered 15-18 subjects with over 180 million TCR-beta sequences. Via MiXCR, TCRdb re-called the 5' RACE reads, giving one row per CDR3 protein. The table records about 24,000 distinct CDR3 sequences, roughly 13% of them present only once. Study results and limitations: The study found the most TCR clonal expansion in HTLV-1-associated myelopathy and the least in multiple sclerosis, below healthy controls. Private repertoires in all groups were suggested by the absence of shared CDR3 amino acid sequences among expanded clones across subjects.

The source is a middle-aged woman with HTLV-1-associated myelopathy (HAM/TSP). Sequencing used PBMCs. The chain links TRBV4-1 to TRBJ1-2; maybe TRBD1 (5 bases). CDR3 sequence (DNA): TGCGCCAGCAGCCAAGATCTTAGGACACAAGGCTACACCTTC. Encoded protein: CASSQDLRTQGYTF.